The next 22 T cell receptor beta chains were all read from a single sample in a study of cytomegalovirus exposure and HLA in healthy donors. PCR primers comprised 60 Vbeta and 13 Jbeta primers. Here immunoSEQ multiplex PCR was the method, and the copy in TCRdb shows in-frame clones only, minus some. Of fewer than 350,000 clones listed, roughly 89% were seen once; the top ten hold roughly 2.3%. Sequenced material: PBMCs. The receptors originated from a woman aged 18-29 years in good health and CMV-seronegative.

The CDR3 DNA reads as TGCGCCAGCAGCCATCCACAGGGAGCGGACGAGCAGTACTTC. Amino acids: CASSHPQGADEQYF. The J gene is TRBJ2-5, the V gene TRBV4-1; tentatively, D is TRBD1 (6 bases). The end of the DNA aligns better with TRBJ2-7, so the J call may be wrong. Germline CDR1 and CDR2: MGHRA and YSYEKL. The CDR3 covers 14 residues.

The V gene is TRBV27, the J gene TRBJ2-5; the match to TRBD1 covers 9 bases. The J call is doubtful: the DNA matches TRBJ2-7 better. Looked up from germline, CDR1 is MNHEY and CDR2 is SMNVEV (reference sequence). The CDR3 has 12 amino acids. CDR3 residues: CASSRTGDEQYF. CDR3 DNA: TGTGCCAGCAGTAGGACAGGGGACGAGCAGTACTTC.

The chain joins TRBV23-1 to TRBJ2-7; D is ambiguous. TRBV23-1 is labeled an ORF, and its function is uncertain. The CDR3 extends over 17 amino acids. Trimming took 4 bases from V and 1 from J, leaving 20 bases between them. This CDR3 reads CASSPPVKATTSYEQYF. In DNA form, the CDR3 reads TGCGCCAGCAGTCCCCCGGTAAAGGCGACGACATCCTACGAGCAGTACTTC.

This clone came up once. V gene TRBV6-1 combines with J gene TRBJ2-1; 9 bases agree with TRBD1. The CDR3 spans 13 residues. In germline, CDR1 is MNHNS, CDR2 SASEGT. Trimming removed 6 bases from V and 8 bases from J; junction bases left unmatched: 5. CDR3 region: CASSGQGTDEQFF. The DNA for the CDR3 is TGTGCCAGCAGCGGACAGGGGACGGATGAGCAGTTCTTC.

J is TRBJ1-6 and V is TRBV10-3, with D perhaps matching TRBD1 (5 bases). Trimming removed 11 bases at V and 10 bases at J, with 18 bases between. There are 13 residues in the CDR3. Germline V gene sequence: CDR1 ENHRY, CDR2 SYGVKD. The CDR3 nucleotides are TGTGCCGCCGGGGGTCAGGCGCGATCACCCCTCCACTTT. This translates into CAAGGQARSPLHF.

The chain has TRBV19 and TRBJ2-5, with 10 bases matching TRBD1. The J call is uncertain, as TRBJ2-7 better fits the DNA end. This CDR3 contains 13 residues. Germline V gene data show CDR1 as LNHDA and CDR2 as SQIVND (reference sequence). In nucleotides, the CDR3 is TGTGCCAGCGGGACAGGGGACCTCTACGAGCAGTACTTC. Its translation: CASGTGDLYEQYF.

This clone was recorded once. The chain joins TRBV7-3 to TRBJ1-1, with a possible D match to TRBD1 (5 bases). The germline CDR1 and CDR2 sequences are SGHTA and FQGTGA. This CDR3 has 14 amino acids. Trimming removed 0 bases from V and 1 base from J, with 6 bases in between. The CDR3 here is CASSLTGANTEAFF. The DNA for the CDR3 is TGTGCCAGCAGCTTAACAGGGGCGAACACTGAAGCTTTCTTT. The full variable domain, its missing parts supplied by reference TRBV7-3 and TRBJ1-1, is GAGVSQTPSNKVTEKGKYVELRCDPISGHTALYWYRQSLGQGPEFLIYFQGTGAADDSGLPNDRFFAVRPEGSVSTLKIQRTERGDSAVYLCASSLTGANTEAFFGQGTRLTVV.

V gene TRBV5-4 combines with J gene TRBJ1-1, with D possibly matching TRBD1 (5 bases). The CDR3 runs to 14 residues. Trimming pared 2 bases from V and 0 bases from J, leaving 8 bases between. The germline V gene has CDR1 SGHNT and CDR2 YYREEE (reference sequence). The CDR3 is CASSFRTMNTEAFF. In nucleotides, the CDR3 is TGTGCCAGCAGCTTCAGGACAATGAACACTGAAGCTTTCTTT.

V and J are TRBV28 and TRBJ1-6; D possibly corresponds to TRBD1 (6 bases). Germline V gives CDR1 MDHEN, CDR2 SYDVKM. Trimming shortened V by 5 bases and J by 14 bases, and 19 bases separated the two germline ends. CDR3 length equals 14 residues. This chain's CDR3 is CASSLGTPSTTLHF. CDR3 sequence (DNA): TGTGCCAGCAGTCTCGGGACACCGTCTACCACCCTCCACTTT.

The chain carries TRBV19 and TRBJ1-5; unclear D gene. V was shortened by 5 bases and J by 6 bases, with 11 bases between the two germline ends. Per germline, CDR1 LNHDA and CDR2 SQIVND (reference sequence). This CDR3 spans 13 amino acids. CDR3 in amino acids: CASSAQRSQPQHF. In DNA form, the CDR3 reads TGTGCCAGTAGTGCTCAGAGGAGTCAGCCCCAGCATTTT.

V gene TRBV7-9 combines with J gene TRBJ2-7, with 12 bases that match TRBD2. Germline CDR1 reads SEHNR; CDR2 reads FQNEAQ (reference sequence). Trimming cost V 4 bases and J 4 bases; bases outside gene matches: 5. The CDR3 extends over 15 amino acids. CDR3 region: CASSYLAGGHYEQYF. CDR3 coding DNA: TGTGCCAGCAGCTATCTAGCGGGGGGGCATTACGAGCAGTACTTC.

The CDR3 sequence is CASSLSPSTSGGPYNEQFF. CDR3 nucleotide sequence: TGTGCCAGCAGCTTATCCCCCTCCACAAGCGGGGGGCCTTACAATGAGCAGTTCTTC. This chain links TRBV7-9 with TRBJ2-1, with 9 bases that match TRBD2. V was pared by 2 bases and J by 4 bases, with 15 bases of the junction left unmatched. This CDR3 has 19 residues. The germline gives CDR1 SEHNR, CDR2 FQNEAQ (reference sequence). Full variable domain (outside the CDR3, taken from reference TRBV7-9 and TRBJ2-1): DTGVSQNPRHKITKRGQNVTFRCDPISEHNRLYWYRQTLGQGPEFLTYFQNEAQLEKSRLLSDRFSAERPKGSFSTLEIQRTEQGDSAMYLCASSLSPSTSGGPYNEQFFGPGTRLTVL.

This clone was seen many times. The chain couples TRBV11-2 to TRBJ1-1; no clear D gene. CDR1 and CDR2 (germline): SGHAT, FQNNGV. Trimming removed 0 bases from V and 10 bases from J, with 18 bases in between. The CDR3 totals 15 residues. CDR3 bases: TGTGCCAGCAGCTTAGAAGTGATGCCGGGAAGCGTAGCTTTCTTT. Translation: CASSLEVMPGSVAFF.

The V and J genes are TRBV29-1 and TRBJ2-3; 11 nucleotides agree with TRBD2. With 4 bases clipped from V and 5 bases from J, the junction kept 5 bases outside the gene matches. This CDR3 region has 14 residues. The germline CDR1 and CDR2 sequences are SQVTM and ANQGSEA. CDR3 region: CSVASGGQGDTQYF. CDR3 DNA: TGCAGCGTTGCTAGCGGGGGGCAGGGAGATACGCAGTATTTT.

V is TRBV9 and J is TRBJ1-1; no clear D. The germline CDR1 and CDR2 sequences are SGDLS and YYNGEE. Trimming took 4 bases from V and 1 from J, leaving 14 bases between them. This CDR3 contains 15 residues. CDR3 sequence: CASSPPGGKNTEAFF. CDR3 in DNA: TGTGCCAGCAGCCCACCGGGAGGGAAGAACACTGAAGCTTTCTTT.

The V gene is TRBV9, the J gene TRBJ1-6, with D possibly TRBD1 on 6 matching bases. The germline V and J ends were trimmed by 0 bases and 7 bases, with 11 bases remaining between them. Germline V CDR1 and CDR2: SGDLS, YYNGEE. This CDR3 has 15 residues. DNA for the CDR3: TGTGCCAGCAGCGTAGGGGACACGGGGAATTCACCCCTCCACTTT. Translated, it gives CASSVGDTGNSPLHF. The whole variable domain, remainder taken from reference TRBV9 and TRBJ1-6, is DSGVTQTPKHLITATGQRVTLRCSPRSGDLSVYWYQQSLDQGLQFLIQYYNGEERAKGNILERFSAQQFPDLHSELNLSSLELGDSALYFCASSVGDTGNSPLHFGNGTRLTVT.

V is TRBV5-1 and J is TRBJ1-3; D gene unclear. This CDR3 is built from 14 residues. The V gene's germline CDR1 is SGHRS and CDR2 YFSETQ. V was cut by 7 bases and J by 0 bases, with 11 bases left in between. CDR3 coding DNA: TGCGCCAGCGCCGGAGGAGGCTCTGGAAACACCATATATTTT. Translating it yields CASAGGGSGNTIYF.

The chain links TRBV2 to TRBJ2-2; TRBD1 agrees at 8 bases. The J segment lost 1 base and the V segment lost 6 bases, leaving 1 base of the junction unmatched. Germline CDR1 reads SNHLY; CDR2 reads FYNNEI. This CDR3 has 14 amino acids. The CDR3 reads CASRGTGNTGELFF. Here the CDR3 DNA reads TGTGCCAGCAGAGGGACAGGGAACACCGGGGAGCTGTTTTTT.

The J gene is TRBJ2-7, the V gene TRBV14; unclear D gene. Between the trimmed V and J ends, which lost 0 bases and 6 bases, there was a span of 9 bases. The CDR3 length is 13 residues. Germline CDR1 is SGHDN and CDR2 is FVKESK. The CDR3 coding sequence is TGTGCCAGCAGCCAAGATTCTTTTCCCGAGCAGTACTTC. Protein sequence: CASSQDSFPEQYF. Full variable domain (missing parts from reference TRBV14 and TRBJ2-7): EAGVTQFPSHSVIEKGQTVTLRCDPISGHDNLYWYRRVMGKEIKFLLHFVKESKQDESGMPNNRFLAERTGGTYSTLKVQPAELEDSGVYFCASSQDSFPEQYFGPGTRLTVT.

The CDR3: CAWKRGGTQYF. The CDR3 DNA reads as TGTGCCTGGAAGAGGGGAGGTACGCAGTATTTT. V and J are TRBV30 and TRBJ2-3; D might be TRBD2 (6 bases). The CDR3 spans 11 residues. Germline lookup yields CDR1 GTSNPN and CDR2 SVGIG (reference sequence). The V and J ends lost 4 bases and 8 bases respectively, with 10 bases between them. The full variable domain, with the rest looked up from reference TRBV30 and TRBJ2-3, is SQTIHQWPATLVQPVGSPLSLECTVEGTSNPNLYWYRQAAGRGLQLLFYSVGIGQISSEVPQNLSASRPQDRQFILSSKKLLLSDSGFYLCAWKRGGTQYFGPGTRLTVL.

The CDR3 spells CASSLETGPYEQYF. The CDR3 DNA follows: TGCGCCAGCAGCTTGGAGACAGGCCCATACGAGCAGTACTTC. This rearrangement joins TRBV5-1 to TRBJ2-7; D perhaps matches TRBD1 (6 bases). Looked up from germline, CDR1 is SGHRS and CDR2 is YFSETQ. V was cut by 0 bases and J by 4 bases, with 11 bases left in between. The CDR3 extends over 14 amino acids.

This clone was seen a handful of times. This sequence joins TRBV19 and TRBJ1-5; no definite D call. V gave up 6 bases and J gave up 4 bases, with 19 bases separating them. CDR3 length equals 16 residues. In germline, CDR1 is LNHDA, CDR2 SQIVND (reference sequence). The DNA of the CDR3 is TGTGCCAGTAGCGAACAAGACATACCTTCTAATCAGCCCCAGCATTTT. This gives the protein CASSEQDIPSNQPQHF.